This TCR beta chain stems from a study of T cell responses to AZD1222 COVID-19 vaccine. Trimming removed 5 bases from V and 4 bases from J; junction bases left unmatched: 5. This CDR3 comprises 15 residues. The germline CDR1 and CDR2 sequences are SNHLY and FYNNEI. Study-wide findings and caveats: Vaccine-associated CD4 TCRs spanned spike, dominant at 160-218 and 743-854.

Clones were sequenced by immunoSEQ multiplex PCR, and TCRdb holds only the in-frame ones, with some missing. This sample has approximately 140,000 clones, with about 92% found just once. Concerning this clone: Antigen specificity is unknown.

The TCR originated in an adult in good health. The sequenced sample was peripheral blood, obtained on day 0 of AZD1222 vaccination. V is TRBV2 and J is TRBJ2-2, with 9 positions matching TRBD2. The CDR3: CASSKRGDFTGELFF. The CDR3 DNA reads TGTGCCAGCAGTAAGCGGGGGGATTTCACCGGGGAGCTGTTTTTT.